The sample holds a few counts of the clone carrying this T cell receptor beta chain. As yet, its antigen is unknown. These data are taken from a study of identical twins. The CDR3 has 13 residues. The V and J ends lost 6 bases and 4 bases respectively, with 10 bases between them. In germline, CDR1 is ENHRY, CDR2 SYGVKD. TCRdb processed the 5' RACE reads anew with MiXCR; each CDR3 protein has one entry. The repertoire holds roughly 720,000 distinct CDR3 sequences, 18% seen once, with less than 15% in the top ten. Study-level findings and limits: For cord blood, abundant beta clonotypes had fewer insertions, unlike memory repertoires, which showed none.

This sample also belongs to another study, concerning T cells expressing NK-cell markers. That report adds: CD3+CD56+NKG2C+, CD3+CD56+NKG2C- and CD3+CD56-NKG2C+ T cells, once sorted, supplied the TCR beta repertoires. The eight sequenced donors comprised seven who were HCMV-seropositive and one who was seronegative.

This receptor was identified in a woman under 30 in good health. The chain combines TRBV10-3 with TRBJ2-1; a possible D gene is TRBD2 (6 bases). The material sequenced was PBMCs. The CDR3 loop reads CAIRETSYNEQFF. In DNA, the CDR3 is TGTGCCATCAGGGAGACTAGTTACAATGAGCAGTTCTTC.